This entry features one TCR beta chain sequence. Its antigen target is currently unknown. No base quality information exists; no much larger clone differs at one position. This entry belongs to a study of regulatory and conventional T cells in RAG deficiency (dated 2017 in TCRdb). Concerning the study at large: High-throughput TCR beta sequencing was used to compare the diversity and composition of the Treg, conventional CD4+ and CD8+ T cell repertoires of RAG-deficient patients with those of healthy controls. What the work shows at the level of the full study, not this receptor alone: The CD25-high CD127-low cells sorted from Omenn syndrome patients may be peripherally activated cells rather than true Treg cells. Compared with control T-cell subpopulations, the RAG-deficient patients had markedly lower Shannon entropy and higher Simpson indices. Shorter CDR3 lengths were found in all patient T-cell subsets, and >85% Treg-Tconv repertoire overlap at nucleotide and amino acid level was observed in Omenn syndrome patients. Unique TCR beta sequences from Treg cells were around 100-fold fewer in Omenn syndrome and CID/AS patients than controls, versus around 9.1-fold for other subsets. For some subjects, some analyses of T-cell subsets were not performed.

Repertoire analyses used several healthy control donors as the comparison group. Before genomic DNA extraction, CD8+ T cells without CD4 were isolated from blood. Unmatched junction bases come to 7, with V trimmed by 3 bases and J by 5 bases. The cysteine opens and the phenylalanine closes a CDR3 of 16 amino acids. The read is trimmed to its CDR3 DNA, 48 bases read in frame from base 1. CDR1 SGDLS and CDR2 YYNGEE are derived from the germline V gene. The library was prepared using the immunoSEQ multiplex PCR assay. Genomic DNA from the sorted T-cell subsets was used to amplify rearranged TCR beta chain products, which were then sequenced. Turning to the authors' computational methods: Repertoire diversity of productive TCR beta rearrangements was quantified using Shannon entropy and Simpson indices. Clonal expansion was assessed by the summed frequency of the 100 most abundant productive TCR beta clonotypes among total reads. The TRB repertoires were scored with a self-reactivity index built on which amino acids appear at CDR3beta positions 6 and 7. Two-way ANOVA was applied to the repertoire analyses, whereas Student t or Mann-Whitney tests were applied to the flow cytometric analyses. The clones in this table, taken by TCRdb from immuneACCESS, are in-frame only. Not every clone is retained; where verified, under half of the shortfall comes from an unresolved V gene, and the cause of the rest is unknown. V, J and clone size derive from that table, while D and trimming were established from the DNA sequence. For this sample there are 8,500 or so clones; approximately 80% appear just once. The ten largest clonotypes hold 34% of the sample.

These sequences were also reported in another study, on regulatory T cells. The second investigation adds: For the multiplex PCR, 52 forward TRBV primers and 13 reverse TRBJ primers were used, and amplification bias was corrected with both assay-based and computational methods. Repertoires from patients had restricted unique TRB V-J pairs and skewed V and J gene usage, with the strongest effect in regulatory T cells. The study compared T-cell receptor beta repertoires of sorted regulatory, conventional CD4+ and CD8+ T cells between CD3G-deficient patients and healthy controls. Ficoll density separation was used to isolate peripheral blood mononuclear cells. CD3+ CD8+ CD4- T cells were isolated on a FACSAria cell sorter. Rearranged TRB loci were amplified from genomic DNA by multiplex PCR within the immunoSEQ assay. TRB amplicons were sequenced using an Illumina HiSeq platform. Custom algorithms error-filtered the raw sequences and aligned them to reference gene sequences, after which the immunoSEQ online tools were used for analysis. Frequencies of productive and nonproductive TRB rearrangements were evaluated among both unique and total sequences. Groups were compared by t tests, Mann-Whitney tests or two-way ANOVA performed in Prism software.

The sequence was obtained from a human donor in good health. The sequencing sample was made of CD8+ T cells sorted from blood. In this chain, TRBV9 is recombined with TRBJ2-3; the central 12 bases match TRBD2. The CDR3 is CASSGLAGGPLDTQYF. The DNA sequence follows: TGTGCCAGCAGCGGTCTAGCGGGAGGGCCCTTAGATACGCAGTATTTT.